These T cell receptor beta chains were read from a single sample in a study of cytomegalovirus exposure and HLA in healthy donors. Assay: immunoSEQ multiplex PCR; the TCRdb copy retains only in-frame clones and omits some. The sample yields approximately 100,000 clones, about 85% seen once. The sequenced material came from PBMCs. Receptor source: a man in his forties in good health and CMV-seropositive. The CDR3 runs from the conserved cysteine through the conserved F or W. D genes are given only for firm matches. Some rows have no size entry. The others give once, few or many, or a class for an expanded clone.

cdr3_aa: CASTPVGSRGYTF; cdr3_nt: TGTGCCAGTACCCCCGTGGGGAGTAGAGGCTACACCTTC; v_call: TRBV19; d_call: NA; clone_size: NA; j_call: TRBJ1-2
cdr3_aa: CASSQVRGQETQYF; cdr3_nt: TGTGCCAGCAGCCAAGTCCGGGGCCAAGAGACCCAGTACTTC; v_call: TRBV14; d_call: NA; clone_size: NA; j_call: TRBJ2-5
cdr3_aa: CASSPGQANTEAFF; cdr3_nt: TGTGCCAGCTCACCAGGACAGGCGAACACTGAAGCTTTCTTT; v_call: TRBV18; d_call: TRBD1; clone_size: NA; j_call: TRBJ1-1
cdr3_aa: CASSLGSGQADNYGYTF; cdr3_nt: TGTGCCAGTAGTTTGGGAAGCGGACAGGCCGATAACTATGGCTACACCTTC; v_call: TRBV19; d_call: TRBD1; clone_size: NA; j_call: TRBJ1-2
cdr3_aa: CASSGTTRYEQYF; cdr3_nt: TGTGCCAGCAGTGGGACAACCAGATACGAGCAGTACTTC; v_call: TRBV27; d_call: NA; clone_size: few; j_call: TRBJ2-7
cdr3_aa: CASSLTGYHNEQFF; cdr3_nt: TGTGCCAGCAGCCTGACAGGGTACCACAATGAGCAGTTCTTC; v_call: TRBV7-9; d_call: TRBD1; clone_size: NA; j_call: TRBJ2-1
cdr3_aa: CASSLKGGETQYF; cdr3_nt: TGCGCCAGCAGCTTAAAGGGCGGGGAGACCCAGTACTTC; v_call: TRBV5-1; d_call: NA; clone_size: NA; j_call: TRBJ2-5
cdr3_aa: CASRAQGYGTGELFF; cdr3_nt: TGTGCCAGCAGAGCGCAGGGATATGGCACCGGGGAGCTGTTTTTT; v_call: TRBV25-1; d_call: NA; clone_size: NA; j_call: TRBJ2-2
cdr3_aa: CASSEEIWNTEAFF; cdr3_nt: TGTGCCAGCAGCGAGGAGATCTGGAACACTGAAGCTTTCTTT; v_call: TRBV9; d_call: NA; clone_size: NA; j_call: TRBJ1-1
cdr3_aa: CASSYSGGGPAGTQYF; cdr3_nt: TGTGCCAGCAGTTACTCCGGCGGGGGGCCAGCGGGTACGCAGTATTTT; v_call: TRBV6-5; d_call: TRBD2; clone_size: NA; j_call: TRBJ2-3
cdr3_aa: CASSEARARNQPQHF; cdr3_nt: TGTGCCAGCAGTGAAGCGAGGGCTCGCAATCAGCCCCAGCATTTT; v_call: TRBV6-1; d_call: NA; clone_size: NA; j_call: TRBJ1-5
cdr3_aa: CASSEDSSTDTQYF; cdr3_nt: TGCGCCAGCAGTGAGGATAGCAGCACAGATACGCAGTATTTT; v_call: TRBV10-1; d_call: NA; clone_size: NA; j_call: TRBJ2-3
cdr3_aa: CASSATGTTAYEQYF; cdr3_nt: TGTGCCAGCAGCGCTACCGGGACTACAGCCTACGAGCAGTACTTC; v_call: TRBV7-2; d_call: TRBD2; clone_size: few; j_call: TRBJ2-7
cdr3_aa: CASSQPGASGGADEQFF; cdr3_nt: TGCGCCAGCAGCCAACCCGGAGCTAGCGGGGGGGCGGATGAGCAGTTCTTC; v_call: TRBV4-1; d_call: TRBD2; clone_size: NA; j_call: TRBJ2-1
cdr3_aa: CASSQDDRGRSNEKLFF; cdr3_nt: TGTGCCAGCAGCCAAGATGACAGGGGGCGGTCTAATGAAAAACTGTTTTTT; v_call: TRBV4-2; d_call: TRBD1; clone_size: NA; j_call: TRBJ1-4
cdr3_aa: CASSLAGAGEKLFF; cdr3_nt: TGTGCCAGCAGCTTGGCGGGGGCAGGGGAAAAACTGTTTTTT; v_call: TRBV7-2; d_call: NA; clone_size: NA; j_call: TRBJ1-4
cdr3_aa: CASSVASTDTQYF; cdr3_nt: TGTGCCAGCAGCGTGGCTAGCACAGATACGCAGTATTTT; v_call: TRBV9; d_call: NA; clone_size: once; j_call: TRBJ2-3
cdr3_aa: CASSLARGTDTQYF; cdr3_nt: TGCGCCAGCAGCCTAGCCCGCGGCACAGATACGCAGTATTTT; v_call: TRBV5-1; d_call: NA; clone_size: NA; j_call: TRBJ2-3
cdr3_aa: CASSFARTNYGYTF; cdr3_nt: TGCGCCAGCAGCTTTGCCAGGACTAACTATGGCTACACCTTC; v_call: TRBV5-1; d_call: NA; clone_size: NA; j_call: TRBJ1-2
cdr3_aa: CASSYGTGSSQETQYF; cdr3_nt: TGCGCCAGCAGCTACGGGACAGGGAGCTCCCAAGAGACCCAGTACTTC; v_call: TRBV5-1; d_call: TRBD1; clone_size: NA; j_call: TRBJ2-5
cdr3_aa: CASSPSRGLDEAFF; cdr3_nt: TGTGCCAGCAGTCCCTCCCGGGGTTTGGATGAAGCTTTCTTT; v_call: TRBV25-1; d_call: NA; clone_size: NA; j_call: TRBJ1-1
cdr3_aa: CASSSGQRIQPQHF; cdr3_nt: TGTGCCAGCAGCTCGGGACAGAGAATTCAGCCCCAGCATTTT; v_call: TRBV7-2; d_call: TRBD1; clone_size: NA; j_call: TRBJ1-5
cdr3_aa: CASTPGHLSNQPQHF; cdr3_nt: TGTGCCAGCACTCCGGGACACCTTAGCAATCAGCCCCAGCATTTT; v_call: TRBV6-1; d_call: NA; clone_size: NA; j_call: TRBJ1-5
cdr3_aa: CASSAGLAGYNEQFF; cdr3_nt: TGTGCCAGCAGCGCGGGACTAGCGGGATATAATGAGCAGTTCTTC; v_call: TRBV9; d_call: TRBD2; clone_size: NA; j_call: TRBJ2-1
cdr3_aa: CASTSSRGTQYF; cdr3_nt: TGTGCCAGCACCTCTTCTAGGGGGACCCAGTACTTC; v_call: TRBV11-2; d_call: NA; clone_size: NA; j_call: TRBJ2-5
cdr3_aa: CASSSETSRRVNEQFF; cdr3_nt: TGTGCCAGCAGCTCCGAGACTAGCAGGCGCGTGAATGAGCAGTTCTTC; v_call: TRBV7-2; d_call: TRBD2; clone_size: once; j_call: TRBJ2-1
cdr3_aa: CASSQIPGQKAFF; cdr3_nt: TGTGCCAGCAGCCAAATTCCGGGACAGAAAGCTTTCTTT; v_call: TRBV4-2; d_call: TRBD1; clone_size: NA; j_call: TRBJ1-1
cdr3_aa: CASGGSGTYEQYF; cdr3_nt: TGTGCCAGCGGGGGGTCAGGAACCTACGAGCAGTACTTC; v_call: TRBV28; d_call: NA; clone_size: NA; j_call: TRBJ2-7
cdr3_aa: CASSLSGDTAPLHF; cdr3_nt: TGTGCCAGCAGCTTATCAGGGGACACAGCACCCCTCCACTTT; v_call: TRBV11-1; d_call: NA; clone_size: NA; j_call: TRBJ1-6
cdr3_aa: CASSSRTGDFGYTF; cdr3_nt: TGTGCCAGCAGCTCAAGGACAGGGGATTTTGGCTACACCTTC; v_call: TRBV6-5; d_call: TRBD1; clone_size: NA; j_call: TRBJ1-2
cdr3_aa: CASSWGLAGGTYEQYF; cdr3_nt: TGTGCCAGCAGTTGGGGACTAGCGGGGGGGACCTACGAGCAGTACTTC; v_call: TRBV27; d_call: TRBD2; clone_size: NA; j_call: TRBJ2-7
cdr3_aa: CASTRDRWNNQPQHF; cdr3_nt: TGTGCCAGCACTCGGGACAGGTGGAACAATCAGCCCCAGCATTTT; v_call: TRBV6-1; d_call: TRBD1; clone_size: once; j_call: TRBJ1-5
cdr3_aa: CASSVEGRLDSYEQYF; cdr3_nt: TGTGCCAGCAGCGTAGAGGGGAGACTAGACAGCTACGAGCAGTACTTC; v_call: TRBV9; d_call: NA; clone_size: NA; j_call: TRBJ2-7
cdr3_aa: CASSLAQGVADTQYF; cdr3_nt: TGCGCCAGCAGCTTGGCGCAGGGGGTAGCAGATACGCAGTATTTT; v_call: TRBV5-1; d_call: TRBD1; clone_size: once; j_call: TRBJ2-3
cdr3_aa: CASSRLPADEQFF; cdr3_nt: TGTGCCAGCAGCCGACTCCCGGCCGATGAGCAGTTCTTC; v_call: TRBV7-9; d_call: NA; clone_size: once; j_call: TRBJ2-1
cdr3_aa: CASIGVTYNEQFF; cdr3_nt: TGTGCCAGTATAGGAGTAACCTACAATGAGCAGTTCTTC; v_call: TRBV19; d_call: NA; clone_size: NA; j_call: TRBJ2-1
cdr3_aa: CASSFLQMNTEAFF; cdr3_nt: TGCGCCAGCAGCTTTTTACAAATGAACACTGAAGCTTTCTTT; v_call: TRBV5-1; d_call: NA; clone_size: NA; j_call: TRBJ1-1
cdr3_aa: CASSLGGGTSNQPQHF; cdr3_nt: TGTGCCAGCAGCCTGGGGGGGGGAACCTCCAATCAGCCCCAGCATTTT; v_call: TRBV5-6; d_call: NA; clone_size: NA; j_call: TRBJ1-5
cdr3_aa: CASSPWDRGQDQPQHF; cdr3_nt: TGTGCCAGCTCACCTTGGGACAGGGGGCAAGATCAGCCCCAGCATTTT; v_call: TRBV18; d_call: TRBD1; clone_size: NA; j_call: TRBJ1-5
cdr3_aa: CASSEADGQIYGYTF; cdr3_nt: TGTGCCAGCAGTGAAGCCGACGGACAGATCTATGGCTACACCTTC; v_call: TRBV6-1; d_call: NA; clone_size: few; j_call: TRBJ1-2
cdr3_aa: CASSPTRDRLSYEQYF; cdr3_nt: TGTGCCAGCTCACCTACACGGGACAGGCTCTCCTACGAGCAGTACTTC; v_call: TRBV18; d_call: TRBD1; clone_size: NA; j_call: TRBJ2-7
cdr3_aa: CAWSPGQGSQSAQHF; cdr3_nt: TGTGCCTGGAGCCCCGGACAGGGGTCCCAGTCAGCCCAGCATTTT; v_call: TRBV30; d_call: TRBD1; clone_size: NA; j_call: TRBJ1-5
cdr3_aa: CASSFLPGQAFSYEQYF; cdr3_nt: TGTGCCAGCAGTTTTCTTCCCGGTCAGGCATTCTCCTACGAGCAGTACTTC; v_call: TRBV28; d_call: NA; clone_size: NA; j_call: TRBJ2-7
cdr3_aa: CAWSTGGHILDYGYTF; cdr3_nt: TGTGCCTGGAGCACAGGGGGGCATATATTGGACTATGGCTACACCTTC; v_call: TRBV30; d_call: TRBD1; clone_size: NA; j_call: TRBJ1-2
cdr3_aa: CASRPQWAGETQYF; cdr3_nt: TGTGCCAGCAGGCCCCAGTGGGCGGGAGAGACCCAGTACTTC; v_call: TRBV6-5; d_call: NA; clone_size: NA; j_call: TRBJ2-5
cdr3_aa: CASSRDSSSYEQYF; cdr3_nt: TGTGCCAGCAGCCGGGACAGTTCCTCCTACGAGCAGTACTTC; v_call: TRBV7-9; d_call: TRBD1; clone_size: NA; j_call: TRBJ2-7
cdr3_aa: CASSFPSGTSGRVQETQYF; cdr3_nt: TGTGCCAGCAGCTTCCCCTCCGGGACTAGCGGGAGGGTGCAAGAGACCCAGTACTTC; v_call: TRBV11-2; d_call: TRBD2; clone_size: once; j_call: TRBJ2-5
cdr3_aa: CASAGGGSYNEQFF; cdr3_nt: TGTGCCAGCGCCGGGGGGGGCTCCTACAATGAGCAGTTCTTC; v_call: TRBV27; d_call: TRBD2; clone_size: NA; j_call: TRBJ2-1
cdr3_aa: CASSPPGLAGVNEQFF; cdr3_nt: TGTGCCAGCTCACCACCGGGACTAGCGGGAGTGAATGAGCAGTTCTTC; v_call: TRBV18; d_call: TRBD2; clone_size: NA; j_call: TRBJ2-1
cdr3_aa: CAQPEFTDTQYF; cdr3_nt: TGTGCCCAACCGGAGTTCACAGATACGCAGTATTTT; v_call: TRBV7-3; d_call: NA; clone_size: NA; j_call: TRBJ2-3
cdr3_aa: CASSQSRWRRGYNEQFF; cdr3_nt: TGTGCCAGCTCACAAAGTAGATGGAGGCGGGGGTACAATGAGCAGTTCTTC; v_call: TRBV18; d_call: TRBD2; clone_size: NA; j_call: TRBJ2-1
cdr3_aa: CASRRQEGKLFF; cdr3_nt: TGTGCCAGCAGAAGACAGGAAGGAAAACTGTTTTTT; v_call: TRBV28; d_call: NA; clone_size: few; j_call: TRBJ1-4
cdr3_aa: CASSKGHLTGNTIYF; cdr3_nt: TGTGCCAGCAGCAAGGGACATCTGACTGGAAACACCATATATTTT; v_call: TRBV5-6; d_call: NA; clone_size: NA; j_call: TRBJ1-3
cdr3_aa: CASSFGGNTEAFF; cdr3_nt: TGTGCCAGCTCATTCGGTGGGAACACTGAAGCTTTCTTT; v_call: TRBV18; d_call: NA; clone_size: NA; j_call: TRBJ1-1